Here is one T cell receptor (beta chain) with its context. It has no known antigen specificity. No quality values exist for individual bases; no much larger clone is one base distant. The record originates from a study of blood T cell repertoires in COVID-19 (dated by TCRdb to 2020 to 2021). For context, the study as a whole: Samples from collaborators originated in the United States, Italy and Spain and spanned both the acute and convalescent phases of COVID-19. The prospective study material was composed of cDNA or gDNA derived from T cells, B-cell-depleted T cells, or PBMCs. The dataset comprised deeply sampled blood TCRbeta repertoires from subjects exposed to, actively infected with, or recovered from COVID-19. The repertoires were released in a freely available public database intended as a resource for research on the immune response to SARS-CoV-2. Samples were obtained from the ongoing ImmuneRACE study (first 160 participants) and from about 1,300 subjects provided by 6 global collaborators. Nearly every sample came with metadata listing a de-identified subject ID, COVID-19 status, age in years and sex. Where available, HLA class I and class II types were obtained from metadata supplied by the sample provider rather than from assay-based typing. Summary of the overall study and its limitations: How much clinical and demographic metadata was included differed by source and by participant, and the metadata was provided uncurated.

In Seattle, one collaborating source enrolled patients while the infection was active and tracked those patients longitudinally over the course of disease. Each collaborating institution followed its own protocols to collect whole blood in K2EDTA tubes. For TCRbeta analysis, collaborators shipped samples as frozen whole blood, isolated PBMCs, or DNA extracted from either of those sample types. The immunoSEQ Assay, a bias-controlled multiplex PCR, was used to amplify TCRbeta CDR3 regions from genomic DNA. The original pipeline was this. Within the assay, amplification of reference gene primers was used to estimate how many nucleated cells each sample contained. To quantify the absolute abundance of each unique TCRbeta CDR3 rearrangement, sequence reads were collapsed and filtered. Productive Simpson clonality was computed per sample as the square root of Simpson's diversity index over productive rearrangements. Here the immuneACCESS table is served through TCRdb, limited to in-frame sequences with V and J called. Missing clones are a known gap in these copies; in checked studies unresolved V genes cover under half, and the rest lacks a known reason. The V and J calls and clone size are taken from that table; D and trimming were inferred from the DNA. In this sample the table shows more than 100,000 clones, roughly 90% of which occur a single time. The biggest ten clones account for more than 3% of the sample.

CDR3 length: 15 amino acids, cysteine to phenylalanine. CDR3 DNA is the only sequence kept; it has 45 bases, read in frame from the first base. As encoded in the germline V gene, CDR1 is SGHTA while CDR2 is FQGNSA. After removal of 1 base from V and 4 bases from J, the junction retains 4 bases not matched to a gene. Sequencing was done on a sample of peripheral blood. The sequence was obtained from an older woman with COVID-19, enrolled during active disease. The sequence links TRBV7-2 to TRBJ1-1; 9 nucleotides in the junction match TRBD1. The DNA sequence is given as TGTGCCAGCAGCTTAGTCCGGACAGGGGCCACTGAAGCTTTCTTT. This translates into CASSLVRTGATEAFF.